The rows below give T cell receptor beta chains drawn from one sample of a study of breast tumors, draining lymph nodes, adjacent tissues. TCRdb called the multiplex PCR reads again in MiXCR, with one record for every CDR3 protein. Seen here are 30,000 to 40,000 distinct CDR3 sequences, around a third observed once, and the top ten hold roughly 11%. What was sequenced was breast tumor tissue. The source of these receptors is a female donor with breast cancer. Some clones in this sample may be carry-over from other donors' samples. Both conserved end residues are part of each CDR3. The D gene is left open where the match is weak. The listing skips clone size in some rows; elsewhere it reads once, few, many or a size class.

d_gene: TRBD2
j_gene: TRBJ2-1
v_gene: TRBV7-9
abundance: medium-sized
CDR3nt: TGTGCCAGCAGCTTAGATGGGCTAGCGGGGGTGCAGTTCTTC
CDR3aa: CASSLDGLAGVQFF

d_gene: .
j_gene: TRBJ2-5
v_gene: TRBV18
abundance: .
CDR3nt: TGTGCCAGCTCACCACCGGGCAGAGAGACCCAGTACTTC
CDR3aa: CASSPPGRETQYF

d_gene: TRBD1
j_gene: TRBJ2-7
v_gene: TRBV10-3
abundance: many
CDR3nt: TGTGCCATCAGTGGGGGACAGGGGAGCTCCTACGAGCAGTACTTC
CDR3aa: CAISGGQGSSYEQYF

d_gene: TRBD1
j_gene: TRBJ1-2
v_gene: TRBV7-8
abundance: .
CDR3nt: TGTGCCAGCAGCGGACAGACAGGGGGCGGCTATGGCTACACCTTC
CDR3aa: CASSGQTGGGYGYTF

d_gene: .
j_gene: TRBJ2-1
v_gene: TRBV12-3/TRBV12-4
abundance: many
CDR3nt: TGTGCCAGCAGTTCCGGAGATAGCTCCTACAATGAGCAGTTCTTC
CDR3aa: CASSSGDSSYNEQFF

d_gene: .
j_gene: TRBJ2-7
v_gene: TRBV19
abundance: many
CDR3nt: TGTGCCAGTAGTATAAGCCGGCAGTCCTACGAGCAGTACTTC
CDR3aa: CASSISRQSYEQYF

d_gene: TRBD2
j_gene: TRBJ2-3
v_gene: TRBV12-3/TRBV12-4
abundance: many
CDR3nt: TGTGCCAGCAGTTTGACTAGCGGGAGGCTAGATACGCAGTATTTT
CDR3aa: CASSLTSGRLDTQYF

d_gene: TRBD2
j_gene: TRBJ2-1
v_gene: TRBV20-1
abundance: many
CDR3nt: TGCAGTGCCCCCCTCCGGCCATTCGGGGGGAATGAGCAGTTCTTC
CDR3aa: CSAPLRPFGGNEQFF

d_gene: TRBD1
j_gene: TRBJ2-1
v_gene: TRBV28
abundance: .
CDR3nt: TGTGCCAGCAGTTCCGGACAGGGCCGAGGAGAGGGTGAGCAGTTCTTC
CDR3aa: CASSSGQGRGEGEQFF

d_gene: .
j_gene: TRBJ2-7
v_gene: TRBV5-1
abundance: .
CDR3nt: TGCGCCAGCAGCTTGGACGGACAAAGAACCTACGAGCAGTACTTC
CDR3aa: CASSLDGQRTYEQYF

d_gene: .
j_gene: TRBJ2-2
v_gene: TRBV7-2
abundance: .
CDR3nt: TGTGCCAGCAGCCCATCACAGTCGAACACCGGGGAGCTGTTTTTT
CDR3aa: CASSPSQSNTGELFF

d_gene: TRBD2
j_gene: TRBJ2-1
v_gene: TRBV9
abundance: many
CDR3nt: TGTGCCAGCAGCGTATCTAGGGCTAGCGGCTACAATGAGCAGTTCTTC
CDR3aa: CASSVSRASGYNEQFF

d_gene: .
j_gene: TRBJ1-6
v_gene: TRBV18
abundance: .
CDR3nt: TGTGCCAGCTCACGGGACGGGGGGTCACCCCTCCACTTT
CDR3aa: CASSRDGGSPLHF

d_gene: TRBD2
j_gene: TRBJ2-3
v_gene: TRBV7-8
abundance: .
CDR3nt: TGTGCCAGCAGCACGGATAGCGGGAGTAGCACAGATACGCAGTATTTT
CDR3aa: CASSTDSGSSTDTQYF

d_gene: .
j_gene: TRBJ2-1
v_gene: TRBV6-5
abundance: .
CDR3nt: TGTGCCAGCACCCTTTTGGATGAGCAGTTCTTC
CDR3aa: CASTLLDEQFF

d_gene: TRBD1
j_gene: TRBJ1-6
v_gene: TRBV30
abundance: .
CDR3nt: TGTGCCTGGAGTCCCGGGACAGGGGTTAATTCACCCCTCCACTTT
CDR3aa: CAWSPGTGVNSPLHF

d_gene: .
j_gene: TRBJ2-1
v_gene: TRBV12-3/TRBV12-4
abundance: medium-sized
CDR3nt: TGTGCCAGCAGCCCGGGTGGTGAGCAGTTCTTC
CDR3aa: CASSPGGEQFF

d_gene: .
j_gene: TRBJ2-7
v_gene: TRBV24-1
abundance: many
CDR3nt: TGTGCCACCAGTGAACCGGGACCACCCTACGAGCAGTACTTC
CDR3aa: CATSEPGPPYEQYF

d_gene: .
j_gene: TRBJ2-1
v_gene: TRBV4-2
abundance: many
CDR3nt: TGTGCCAGCAGTGTTTTGGGCAGCAACAATGAGCAGTTCTTC
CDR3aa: CASSVLGSNNEQFF

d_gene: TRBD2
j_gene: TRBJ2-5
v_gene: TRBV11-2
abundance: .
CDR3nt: TGTGCCAGCAGCTTAGAGGGACTAGCGGATCAAGAGACCCAGTACTTC
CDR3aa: CASSLEGLADQETQYF

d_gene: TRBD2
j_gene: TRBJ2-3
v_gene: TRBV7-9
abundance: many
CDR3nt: TGTGCCAGCAGCTTAGCCAGCGGGAGTCGTATAGATACGCAGTATTTT
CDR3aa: CASSLASGSRIDTQYF

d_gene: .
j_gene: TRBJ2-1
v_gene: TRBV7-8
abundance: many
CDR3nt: TGTGCCAGCAATTTTTACGGCCCCCCGAATGAGCAGTTCTTC
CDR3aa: CASNFYGPPNEQFF

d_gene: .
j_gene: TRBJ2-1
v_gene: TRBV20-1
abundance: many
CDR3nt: TGCAGTGCTTATAGCGGAAACAATGAGCAGTTCTTC
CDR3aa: CSAYSGNNEQFF

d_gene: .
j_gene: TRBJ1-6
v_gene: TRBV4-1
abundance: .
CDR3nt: TGCGCCAGCAGCCATAGTGGGTCGTATAATTCACCCCTCCACTTT
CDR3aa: CASSHSGSYNSPLHF

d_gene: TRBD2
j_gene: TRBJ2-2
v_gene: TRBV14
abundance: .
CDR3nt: TGTGCCAGCGGCAACCGGGGAGGGGCGAACACCGGGGAGCTGTTTTTT
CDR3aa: CASGNRGGANTGELFF

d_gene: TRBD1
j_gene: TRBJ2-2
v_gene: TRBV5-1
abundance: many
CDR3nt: TGCGCCAGCAGCTTTGACGCAGGGGGCACCGGGGAGCTGTTTTTT
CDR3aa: CASSFDAGGTGELFF

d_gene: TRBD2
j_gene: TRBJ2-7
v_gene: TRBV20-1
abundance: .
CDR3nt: TGCAGTGCTAGCGGAAAACTAGCGGGAAACTACGAGCAGTACTTC
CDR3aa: CSASGKLAGNYEQYF

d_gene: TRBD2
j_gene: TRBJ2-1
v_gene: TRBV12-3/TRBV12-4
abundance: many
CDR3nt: TGTGCCAGCAGTTTACCGACTAGCAGGAGAGATGAGCAGTTCTTC
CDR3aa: CASSLPTSRRDEQFF

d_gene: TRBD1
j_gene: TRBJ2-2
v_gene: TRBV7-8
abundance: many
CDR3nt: TGTGCCAGCAGCACATCCGGGACAGGGCCCACCGGGGAGCTGTTTTTT
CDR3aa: CASSTSGTGPTGELFF

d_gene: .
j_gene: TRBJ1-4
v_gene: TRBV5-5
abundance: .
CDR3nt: TGCGCCAGCAGCACCGGACCGGGGTTTAATGAAAAACTGTTTTTT
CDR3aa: CASSTGPGFNEKLFF

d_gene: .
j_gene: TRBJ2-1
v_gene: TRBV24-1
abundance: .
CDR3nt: TGTGCCACCAGTGGTAGTGGGAGGGGGAATGAGCAGTTCTTC
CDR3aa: CATSGSGRGNEQFF

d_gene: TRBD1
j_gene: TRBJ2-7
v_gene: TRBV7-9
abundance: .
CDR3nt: TGTGCCAGCAACTCTTTGGACAGGGGTAACGAGCAGTACTTC
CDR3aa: CASNSLDRGNEQYF

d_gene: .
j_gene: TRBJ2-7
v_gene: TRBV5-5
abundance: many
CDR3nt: TGTGCCAGCAGCTTGGACGGCCTGGCCTCCTACGAGCAGTACTTC
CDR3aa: CASSLDGLASYEQYF

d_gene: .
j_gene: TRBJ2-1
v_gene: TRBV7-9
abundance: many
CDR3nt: TGTGCCAGCAGCTTAGACTGGGGGACTCCGGGCCATGAGCAGTTCTTC
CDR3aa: CASSLDWGTPGHEQFF

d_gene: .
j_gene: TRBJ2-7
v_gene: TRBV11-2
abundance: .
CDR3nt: TGTGCCAGCAGCTTAGATTCGGGTTACGAGCAGTACTTC
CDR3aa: CASSLDSGYEQYF

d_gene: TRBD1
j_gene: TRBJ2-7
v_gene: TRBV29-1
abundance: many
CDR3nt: TGCAGCGTAGTACAGGGGGCCTCCCCCGAGCAGTACTTC
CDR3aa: CSVVQGASPEQYF

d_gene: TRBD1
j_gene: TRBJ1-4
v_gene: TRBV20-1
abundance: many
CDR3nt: TGCAGTGCGTCCGGGACAGCAAATGAAAAACTGTTTTTT
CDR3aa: CSASGTANEKLFF

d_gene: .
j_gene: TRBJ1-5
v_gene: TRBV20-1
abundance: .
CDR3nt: TGCAGTGCTCAACCGGGCAGCGCTAATCAGCCCCAGCATTTT
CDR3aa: CSAQPGSANQPQHF

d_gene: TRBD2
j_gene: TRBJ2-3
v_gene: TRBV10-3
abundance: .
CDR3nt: TGTGCCACCTGGGAGCGGGAGGCCACTCGATCTAGCACAGATACGCAGTATTTT
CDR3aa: CATWEREATRSSTDTQYF

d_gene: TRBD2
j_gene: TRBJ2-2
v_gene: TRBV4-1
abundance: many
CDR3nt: TGCGCCAGCAGCCAAGAGGGACTAGTCCCCGGGGAGCTGTTTTTT
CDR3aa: CASSQEGLVPGELFF

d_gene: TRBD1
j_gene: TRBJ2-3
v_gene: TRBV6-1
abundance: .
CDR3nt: TGTGCCAGCAGTTCTCACCGGACAGGGTCAACAGATACGCAGTATTTT
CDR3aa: CASSSHRTGSTDTQYF

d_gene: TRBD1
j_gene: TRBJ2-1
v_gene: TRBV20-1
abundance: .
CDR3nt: TGCAGTGCTAGAGATGGACAGGACTACAATGAGCAGTTCTTC
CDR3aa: CSARDGQDYNEQFF

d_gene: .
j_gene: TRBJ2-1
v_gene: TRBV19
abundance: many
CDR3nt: TGTGCCAGTAGTAGCTTCAGCTCCTACAATGAGCAGTTCTTC
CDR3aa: CASSSFSSYNEQFF

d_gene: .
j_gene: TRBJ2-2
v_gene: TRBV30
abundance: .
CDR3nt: TGTGCCTGGAGGGAAAACACCGGGGAGCTGTTTTTT
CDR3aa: CAWRENTGELFF

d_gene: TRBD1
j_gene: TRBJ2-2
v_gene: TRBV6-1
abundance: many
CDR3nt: TGTGCCAGCAGGCAGGACAGGGCGAACACCGGGGAGCTGTTTTTT
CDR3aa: CASRQDRANTGELFF

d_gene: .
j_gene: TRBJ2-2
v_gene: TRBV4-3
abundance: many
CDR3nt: TGCGCCAGCAGCCCGACGACTAACACCGGGGAGCTGTTTTTT
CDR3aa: CASSPTTNTGELFF

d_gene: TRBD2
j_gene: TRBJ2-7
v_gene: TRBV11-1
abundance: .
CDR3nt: TGTGCCAGCAGCTTACTAGCGGGAACCCGGACAGTCTTC
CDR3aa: CASSLLAGTRTVF

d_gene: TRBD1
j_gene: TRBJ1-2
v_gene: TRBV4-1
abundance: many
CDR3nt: TGCGCCAGCAGCCAAAAAGACAGGGGTAACTATGGCTACACCTTC
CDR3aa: CASSQKDRGNYGYTF

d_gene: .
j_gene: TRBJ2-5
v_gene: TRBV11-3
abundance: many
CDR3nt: TGTGCCAGCGGGAGGCAGTTCCAAGAGACCCAGTACTTC
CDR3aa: CASGRQFQETQYF

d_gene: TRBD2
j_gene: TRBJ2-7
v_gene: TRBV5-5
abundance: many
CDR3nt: TGTGCCAGCAGCTTCGCGAGCGGGGGCTCCTACGAGCAGTACTTC
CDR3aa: CASSFASGGSYEQYF

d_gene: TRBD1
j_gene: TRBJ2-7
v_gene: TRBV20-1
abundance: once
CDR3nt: TGCAGTGCTAGCTCAATGATTTCGGGACAGGGGCCTCTGAATGGGGACGAGCAGTACTTC
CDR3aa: CSASSMISGQGPLNGDEQYF

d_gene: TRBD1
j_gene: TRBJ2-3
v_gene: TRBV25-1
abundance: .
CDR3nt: TGTGCCAGTGCGGGACAGGTCCGAGATACGCAGTATTTT
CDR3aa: CASAGQVRDTQYF

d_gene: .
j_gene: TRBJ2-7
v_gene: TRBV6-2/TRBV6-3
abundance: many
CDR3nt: TGTGCCAGCAGTTACGGTGGCGACTACGAGCAGTACTTC
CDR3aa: CASSYGGDYEQYF